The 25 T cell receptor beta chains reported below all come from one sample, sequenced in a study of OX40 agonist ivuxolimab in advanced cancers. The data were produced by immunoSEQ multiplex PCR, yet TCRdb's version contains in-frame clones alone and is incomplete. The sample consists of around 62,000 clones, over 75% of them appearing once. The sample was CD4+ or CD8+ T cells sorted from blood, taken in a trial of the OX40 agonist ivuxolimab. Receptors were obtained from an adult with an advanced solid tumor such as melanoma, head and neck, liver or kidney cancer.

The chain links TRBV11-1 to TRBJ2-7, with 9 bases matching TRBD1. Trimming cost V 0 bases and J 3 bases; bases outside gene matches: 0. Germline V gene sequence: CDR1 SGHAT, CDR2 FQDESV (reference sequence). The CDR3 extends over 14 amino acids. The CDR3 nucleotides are TGTGCCAGCAGCTTAGCGGACAGGGGCTACGAGCAGTACTTC. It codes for CASSLADRGYEQYF.

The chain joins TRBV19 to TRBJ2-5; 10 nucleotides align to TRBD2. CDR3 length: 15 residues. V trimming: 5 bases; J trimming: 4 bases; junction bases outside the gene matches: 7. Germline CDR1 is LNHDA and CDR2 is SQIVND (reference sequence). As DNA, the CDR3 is TGTGCCAGTAGTTTGCCTAGCGGGGGCGCAGAGACCCAGTACTTC. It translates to CASSLPSGGAETQYF.

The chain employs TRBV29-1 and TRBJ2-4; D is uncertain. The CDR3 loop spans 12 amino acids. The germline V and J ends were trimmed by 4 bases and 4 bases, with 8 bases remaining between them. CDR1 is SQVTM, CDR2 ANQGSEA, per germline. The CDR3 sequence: CSVGVGKNIQYF. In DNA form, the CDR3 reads TGCAGCGTTGGTGTAGGGAAAAACATTCAGTACTTC.

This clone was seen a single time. The CDR3 loop is CASSLFGGAQPNTEAFF. CDR3 nucleotides: TGTGCCAGCAGCTTATTCGGAGGCGCGCAACCGAACACTGAAGCTTTCTTT. The V and J genes are TRBV7-9 and TRBJ1-1; no firm D call. The CDR3 is 17 amino acids. Trimming shortened V by 2 bases and J by 1 base, and 17 bases separated the two germline ends. CDR1 and CDR2 from the germline V gene are SEHNR and FQNEAQ (reference sequence).

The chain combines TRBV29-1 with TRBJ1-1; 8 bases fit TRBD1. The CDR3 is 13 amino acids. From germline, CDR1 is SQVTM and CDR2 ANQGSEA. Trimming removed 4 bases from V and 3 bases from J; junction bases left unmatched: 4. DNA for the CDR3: TGCAGCGTTGTTGGGACAGGTCACACTGAAGCTTTCTTT. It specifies CSVVGTGHTEAFF.

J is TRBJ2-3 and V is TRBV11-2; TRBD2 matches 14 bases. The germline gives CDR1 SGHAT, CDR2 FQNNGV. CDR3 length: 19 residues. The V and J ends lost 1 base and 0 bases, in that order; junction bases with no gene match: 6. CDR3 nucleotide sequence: TGTGCCAGCAGCTTAGGTCTCCGACTAGCGGGGGGGAGCACAGATACGCAGTATTTT. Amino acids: CASSLGLRLAGGSTDTQYF. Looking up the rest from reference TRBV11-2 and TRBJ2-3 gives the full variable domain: EAGVAQSPRYKIIEKRQSVAFWCNPISGHATLYWYQQILGQGPKLLIQFQNNGVVDDSQLPKDRFSAERLKGVDSTLKIQPAKLEDSAVYLCASSLGLRLAGGSTDTQYFGPGTRLTVL.

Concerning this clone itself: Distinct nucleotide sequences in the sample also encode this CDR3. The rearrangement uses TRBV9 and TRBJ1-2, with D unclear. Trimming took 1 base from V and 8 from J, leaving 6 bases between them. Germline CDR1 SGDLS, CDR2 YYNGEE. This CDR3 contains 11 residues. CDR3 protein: CASSVSSGYTF. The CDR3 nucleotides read TGTGCCAGCAGCGTATCTAGCGGCTACACCTTC.

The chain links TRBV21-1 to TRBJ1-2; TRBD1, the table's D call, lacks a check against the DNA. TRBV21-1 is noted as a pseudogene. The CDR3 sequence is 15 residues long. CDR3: CASRKRSGGGYGYTF. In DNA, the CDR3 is TGTGCCAGCAGGAAAAGATCAGGGGGCGGCTATGGCTACACCTTC.

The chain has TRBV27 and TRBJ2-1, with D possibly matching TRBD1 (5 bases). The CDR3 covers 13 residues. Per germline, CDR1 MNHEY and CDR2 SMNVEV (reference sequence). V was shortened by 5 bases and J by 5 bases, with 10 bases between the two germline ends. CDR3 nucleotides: TGTGCCAGCAGTCCCGACAGAAACAATGAGCAGTTCTTC. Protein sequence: CASSPDRNNEQFF.

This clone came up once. CDR3 DNA sequence: TGTGCCAGCAGCCAATCGTACAGGGTGCGAGAGACCCAGTACTTC. As protein: CASSQSYRVRETQYF. This rearrangement joins TRBV14 to TRBJ2-5; D perhaps matches TRBD1 (6 bases). This CDR3 spans 15 amino acids. Germline assignment: CDR1 SGHDN and CDR2 FVKESK. The V and J ends lost 2 bases and 4 bases respectively, with 14 bases between them.

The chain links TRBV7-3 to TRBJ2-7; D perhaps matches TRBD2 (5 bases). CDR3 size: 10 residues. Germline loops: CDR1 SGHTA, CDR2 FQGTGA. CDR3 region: CVLRVHEQYF. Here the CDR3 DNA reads TGTGTGCTGAGGGTTCACGAGCAGTACTTC.

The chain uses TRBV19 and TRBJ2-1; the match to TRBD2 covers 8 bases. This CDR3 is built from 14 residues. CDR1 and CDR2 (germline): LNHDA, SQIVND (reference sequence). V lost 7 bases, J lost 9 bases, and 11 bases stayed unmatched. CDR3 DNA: TGTGCCAGTACCATGGGACTAGACGCTGGTGAGCAGTTCTTC. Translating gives CASTMGLDAGEQFF.

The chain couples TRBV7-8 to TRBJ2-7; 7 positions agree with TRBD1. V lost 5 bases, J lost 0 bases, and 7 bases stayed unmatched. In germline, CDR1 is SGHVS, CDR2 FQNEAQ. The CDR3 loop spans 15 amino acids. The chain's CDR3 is CASSEKQGFSYEQYF. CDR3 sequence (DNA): TGTGCCAGCAGCGAGAAACAGGGGTTCTCCTACGAGCAGTACTTC.

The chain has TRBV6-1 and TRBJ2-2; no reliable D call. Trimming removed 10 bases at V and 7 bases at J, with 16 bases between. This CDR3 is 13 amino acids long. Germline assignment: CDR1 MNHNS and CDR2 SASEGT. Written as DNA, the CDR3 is TGTGCCACAAGGTCCCGATCCGGCGGGGAGCTGTTTTTT. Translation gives CATRSRSGGELFF.

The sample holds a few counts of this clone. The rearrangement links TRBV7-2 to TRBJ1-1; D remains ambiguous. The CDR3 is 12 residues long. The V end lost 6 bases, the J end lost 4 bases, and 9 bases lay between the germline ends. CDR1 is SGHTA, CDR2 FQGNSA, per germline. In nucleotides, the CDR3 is TGTGCCAGCAGACCCCGGGGCACTGAAGCTTTCTTT. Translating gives CASRPRGTEAFF.

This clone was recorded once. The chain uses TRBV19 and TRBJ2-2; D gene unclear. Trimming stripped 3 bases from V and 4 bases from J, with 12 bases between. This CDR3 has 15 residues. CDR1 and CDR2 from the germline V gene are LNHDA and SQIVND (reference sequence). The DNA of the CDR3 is TGTGCCAGTAGTATGGGGTACGGAGTCACCGGGGAGCTGTTTTTT. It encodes CASSMGYGVTGELFF. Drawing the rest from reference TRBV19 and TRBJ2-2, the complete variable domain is DGGITQSPKYLFRKEGQNVTLSCEQNLNHDAMYWYRQDPGQGLRLIYYSQIVNDFQKGDIAEGYSVSREKKESFPLTVTSAQKNPTAFYLCASSMGYGVTGELFFGEGSRLTVL.

CDR3 nucleotides: TGTGCCAGCAGCTTGGACGTGTCACTAGCGGGGAATGAGCAGTTCTTC. Amino acid sequence: CASSLDVSLAGNEQFF. The J gene is TRBJ2-1, the V gene TRBV5-6; 10 bases agree with TRBD2. This CDR3 spans 16 amino acids. The trim removed 0 bases at V and 7 bases at J, leaving 7 bases unmatched. Per the germline V gene, CDR1 is SGHDT and CDR2 is YYEEEE.

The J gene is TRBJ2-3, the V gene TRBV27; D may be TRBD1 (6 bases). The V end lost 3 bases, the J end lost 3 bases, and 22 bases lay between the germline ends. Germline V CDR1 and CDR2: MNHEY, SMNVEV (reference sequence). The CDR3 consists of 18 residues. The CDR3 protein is CASSFVSWGLPGTDTQYF. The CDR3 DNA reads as TGTGCCAGCAGTTTTGTTTCTTGGGGGCTACCGGGGACAGATACGCAGTATTTT.

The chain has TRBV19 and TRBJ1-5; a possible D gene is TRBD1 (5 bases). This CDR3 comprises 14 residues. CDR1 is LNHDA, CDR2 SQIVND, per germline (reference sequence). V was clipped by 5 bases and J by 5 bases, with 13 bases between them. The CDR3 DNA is TGTGCCAGTAGTCTAGGAGGGGTATATCAGCCCCAGCATTTT. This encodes CASSLGGVYQPQHF.

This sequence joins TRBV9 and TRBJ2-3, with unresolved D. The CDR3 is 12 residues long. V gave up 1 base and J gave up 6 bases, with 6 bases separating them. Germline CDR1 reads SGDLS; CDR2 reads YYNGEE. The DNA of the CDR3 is TGTGCCAGCAGCGTAAGGGCCGATACGCAGTATTTT. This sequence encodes CASSVRADTQYF.

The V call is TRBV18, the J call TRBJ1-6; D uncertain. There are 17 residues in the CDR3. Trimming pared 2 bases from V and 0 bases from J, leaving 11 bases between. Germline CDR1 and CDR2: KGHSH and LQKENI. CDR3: CASSPSGPSSYNSPLHF. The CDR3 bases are TGTGCCAGCTCACCATCAGGCCCCAGCTCCTATAATTCACCCCTCCACTTT.

CDR3 region: CASSREGPYEQYF. The CDR3 bases are TGCGCCAGCAGCCGAGAAGGACCGTACGAGCAGTACTTC. The V and J genes are TRBV5-1 and TRBJ2-7; D ambiguous. Germline CDR1 and CDR2: SGHRS and YFSETQ. With 4 bases removed from V and 4 bases from J, the gap between germline ends came to 12 bases. The CDR3 has 13 amino acids.

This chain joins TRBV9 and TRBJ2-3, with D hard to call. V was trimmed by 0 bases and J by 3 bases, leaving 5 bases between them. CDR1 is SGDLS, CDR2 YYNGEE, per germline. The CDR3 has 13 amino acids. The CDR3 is CASSVAETDTQYF. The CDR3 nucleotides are TGTGCCAGCAGCGTAGCTGAGACAGATACGCAGTATTTT. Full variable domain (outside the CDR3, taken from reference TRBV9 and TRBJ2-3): DSGVTQTPKHLITATGQRVTLRCSPRSGDLSVYWYQQSLDQGLQFLIQYYNGEERAKGNILERFSAQQFPDLHSELNLSSLELGDSALYFCASSVAETDTQYFGPGTRLTVL.

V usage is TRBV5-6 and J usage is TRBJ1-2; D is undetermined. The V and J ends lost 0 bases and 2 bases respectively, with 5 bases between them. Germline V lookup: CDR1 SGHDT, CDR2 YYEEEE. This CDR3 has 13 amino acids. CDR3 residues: CASSLGGNYGYTF. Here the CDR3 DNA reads TGTGCCAGCAGCTTGGGAGGGAACTATGGCTACACCTTC.

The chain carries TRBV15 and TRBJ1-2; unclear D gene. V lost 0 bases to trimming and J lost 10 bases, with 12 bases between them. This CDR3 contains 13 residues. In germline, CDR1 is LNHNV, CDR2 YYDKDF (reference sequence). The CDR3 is CATSRDKVADYTF. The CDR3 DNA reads TGTGCCACCAGCAGAGATAAAGTAGCCGACTACACCTTC.